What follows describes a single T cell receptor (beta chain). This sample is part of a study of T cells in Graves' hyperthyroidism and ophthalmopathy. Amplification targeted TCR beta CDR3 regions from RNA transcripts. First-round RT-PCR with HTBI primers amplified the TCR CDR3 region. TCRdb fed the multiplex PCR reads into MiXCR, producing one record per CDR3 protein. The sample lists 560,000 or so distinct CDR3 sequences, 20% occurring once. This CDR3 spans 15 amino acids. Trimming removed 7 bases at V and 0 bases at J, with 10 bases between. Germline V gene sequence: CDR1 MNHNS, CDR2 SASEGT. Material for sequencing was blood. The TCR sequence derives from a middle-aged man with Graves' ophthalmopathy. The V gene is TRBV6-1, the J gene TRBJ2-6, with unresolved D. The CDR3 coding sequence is TGTGCCAGCAAGACTCTCCTCTCTGGGGCCAACGTCCTGACTTTC. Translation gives CASKTLLSGANVLTF.